These 27 T cell receptor beta chains were all obtained from the same sample, sequenced in a study of CD8 T cells in ankylosing spondylitis. Study-wide findings and caveats: Seven to nine highly homologous variants formed a TCR beta motif that appeared characteristic of ankylosing spondylitis blood.

These receptors lack a known antigen. Each CDR3 protein is one row after TCRdb ran MiXCR on the 5' RACE reads. Among some 840,000 distinct CDR3 sequences listed, about an eighth were seen once. The sequenced sample was blood, either unsorted or a sorted T cell fraction (not recorded which). The receptors here all came from a male donor with ankylosing spondylitis.

This clonotype was seen more than once but under ten times. The chain's CDR3 is CASSTYLGNQPQHF. DNA for the CDR3: TGTGCCAGCAGCACATATCTGGGGAATCAGCCCCAGCATTTT. This chain links TRBV6-1 with TRBJ1-5; no clear D gene. Trimming left V 6 bases short and J 4 bases short, with 13 bases between. Germline V gives CDR1 MNHNS, CDR2 SASEGT. The CDR3 has 14 residues.

The table lists this clonotype with a few counts. V usage is TRBV18 and J usage is TRBJ2-7; 10 bases match TRBD1. This CDR3 spans 15 amino acids. Trimming took 4 bases from V and 2 from J; bases not matched to a gene: 5. CDR1 is KGHSH, CDR2 LQKENI, per germline. CDR3 sequence: CASSHGDRGTYEQYF. The CDR3 nucleotides read TGTGCCAGCTCACACGGGGACAGGGGAACCTACGAGCAGTACTTC.

This clonotype was detected only a few times. The chain combines TRBV7-3 with TRBJ2-3, with a tentative D call TRBD1 (5 bases). Germline V CDR1 and CDR2: SGHTA, FQGTGA. V lost 2 bases and J lost 3, with 12 bases in between. CDR3 size: 15 residues. CDR3 in amino acids: CASSLWGRSTDTQYF. CDR3 sequence (DNA): TGTGCCAGCAGCTTATGGGGCAGGTCTACAGATACGCAGTATTTT.

There are many counts of this clonotype. J is TRBJ1-1 and V is TRBV20-1; D is ambiguous. V lost 5 bases, J lost 5 bases, and 9 bases lay in between. This CDR3 comprises 11 residues. Germline CDR1 reads DFQATT; CDR2 reads SNEGSKA (reference sequence). In DNA, the CDR3 is TGCAGTGCTTCCAAAGGGACTGAAGCTTTCTTT. Amino acids: CSASKGTEAFF.

This clonotype has more than one count but fewer than ten. The V call is TRBV27, the J call TRBJ2-2; D is unresolved. The length of the CDR3 is 14 residues. Germline-derived CDR1 and CDR2 are MNHEY and SMNVEV (reference sequence). The ends were cut back, 4 bases at V and 6 bases at J, with 12 bases in the middle. This chain's CDR3 is CASSSAPWAGELFF. The DNA for the CDR3 is TGTGCCAGCAGTTCCGCCCCATGGGCCGGGGAGCTGTTTTTT.

This clonotype was counted at least ten times. This chain's CDR3 is CASSQDWSGSTDTQYF. The CDR3 DNA reads as TGCGCCAGCAGCCAAGATTGGTCGGGGTCGACAGATACGCAGTATTTT. The chain carries TRBV4-3 and TRBJ2-3; D is perhaps TRBD2 (5 bases). Deletions cut 0 bases from V and 3 bases from J, with 13 bases between. The CDR3 length is 16 residues. Looked up from germline, CDR1 is LGHNA and CDR2 is YSLEER.

This clonotype was counted a few times. The V call is TRBV20-1, the J call TRBJ2-1; D assignment may be TRBD1 or TRBD2 (5 bases each). From germline, CDR1 is DFQATT and CDR2 SNEGSKA (reference sequence). This CDR3 spans 14 amino acids. V was trimmed by 1 base and J by 7 bases, leaving 14 bases between them. The CDR3 protein is CSARAGPPANEQFF. Written as DNA, the CDR3 is TGCAGTGCTAGAGCGGGGCCCCCCGCAAATGAGCAGTTCTTC.

This sequence joins TRBV24-1 and TRBJ2-3; 8 bases line up with TRBD1. After removal of 4 bases from V and 5 bases from J, the junction contained 7 bases not matched to a gene. Germline V gives CDR1 KGHDR, CDR2 SFDVKD. The CDR3 spans 15 residues. CDR3 amino acids: CATSDPVQGVDTQYF. Written as DNA, the CDR3 is TGTGCCACCAGTGACCCTGTACAGGGGGTAGATACGCAGTATTTT.

This chain connects TRBV12-3 or TRBV12-4 to TRBJ1-2; 7 bases agree with TRBD1. The CDR3 has 13 amino acids. The J segment lost 4 bases and the V segment lost 7 bases, leaving 6 bases of the junction unmatched. CDR3 nucleotides: TGTGCCAGCAAAGGGGGCGACGGCTATGGCTACACCTTC. This sequence encodes CASKGGDGYGYTF.

There are many counts of this clonotype. The chain carries TRBV20-1 and TRBJ2-3; D call uncertain. The V gene's germline CDR1 is DFQATT and CDR2 SNEGSKA (reference sequence). This CDR3 has 12 amino acids. Between the trimmed V and J ends, which lost 4 bases and 6 bases, there was a span of 11 bases. The CDR3: CSAIPSGDTQYF. In DNA, the CDR3 is TGCAGTGCTATCCCTTCCGGGGATACGCAGTATTTT.

The sample holds a few counts of this clonotype. The genes are TRBV20-1 and TRBJ2-1, with 15 bases that match TRBD2. The V gene's germline CDR1 is DFQATT and CDR2 SNEGSKA (reference sequence). CDR3 length: 14 amino acids. Trimming took 7 bases from V and 8 from J; bases not matched to a gene: 6. CDR3 nucleotide sequence: TGCAGTGTTCCCAGGACTAGCGGGAGGGATGAGCAGTTCTTC. Translating it yields CSVPRTSGRDEQFF.

The sample holds many counts of this clonotype. The chain carries TRBV29-1 and TRBJ2-1; a possible D gene is TRBD2 (5 bases). The CDR3 sequence is 12 residues long. Germline V gene data show CDR1 as SQVTM and CDR2 as ANQGSEA. The germline V and J ends were trimmed by 4 bases and 8 bases, with 12 bases remaining between them. This CDR3 is CSVARRVDEQFF. CDR3 DNA: TGCAGCGTTGCTAGGCGGGTCGATGAGCAGTTCTTC.

This clonotype has only a few counts. V and J are TRBV6-1 and TRBJ2-1; no clear D. The CDR3 is 19 residues long. The ends were cut back, 6 bases at V and 0 bases at J, with 24 bases in the middle. CDR1 is MNHNS, CDR2 SASEGT, per germline. CDR3 nucleotide sequence: TGTGCCAGCAGATCGGTTCTAACGTTTATGCCGAGCTCCTACAATGAGCAGTTCTTC. Its translation: CASRSVLTFMPSSYNEQFF.

This clonotype was seen a few times. The V gene is TRBV20-1, the J gene TRBJ2-7; 10 positions agree with TRBD2. The CDR3 contains 13 residues. Per the germline V gene, CDR1 is DFQATT and CDR2 is SNEGSKA (reference sequence). The ends lost 6 bases at V and 2 bases at J; junction bases unmatched: 4. The CDR3 region is CSASTSGAYEQYF. The DNA of the CDR3 is TGCAGTGCCTCCACTAGCGGGGCCTACGAGCAGTACTTC.

V gene TRBV28 combines with J gene TRBJ2-2; perhaps TRBD1 as D (5 bases). Trimming stripped 9 bases from V and 1 base from J, with 6 bases between. CDR1 and CDR2 from the germline V gene are MDHEN and SYDVKM. This CDR3 contains 12 residues. The CDR3 DNA reads as TGTGCCAGTCAGGGGAACACCGGGGAGCTGTTTTTT. Protein sequence: CASQGNTGELFF.

This clonotype has only a few counts. This chain connects TRBV5-5 to TRBJ2-1; no firm D call. The CDR3 runs to 14 residues. Germline V gene data show CDR1 as SGHKS and CDR2 as YYEKEE (reference sequence). This CDR3 is CASCRALTYNEQFF. CDR3 DNA: TGTGCTTCATGTAGGGCCTTGACCTACAATGAGCAGTTCTTC.

This clonotype was picked up many times. V gene TRBV7-2 combines with J gene TRBJ2-7; the D gene is possibly TRBD1 (5 bases). Germline lookup yields CDR1 SGHTA and CDR2 FQGNSA. V gave up 3 bases and J gave up 4 bases, with 13 bases separating them. CDR3 length equals 14 residues. In nucleotides, the CDR3 is TGTGCCAGCAGCTTCTCAGGGATAAGTTACGAGCAGTACTTC. Amino acids: CASSFSGISYEQYF.

Only a few counts were recorded for this clonotype. The V gene is TRBV6-5, the J gene TRBJ2-3; D may be TRBD2 (6 bases). The germline V gene encodes CDR1 MNHEY and CDR2 SVGAGI. CDR3 length: 15 residues. V was clipped by 2 bases and J by 0 bases, with 9 bases between them. The CDR3 nucleotides read TGTGCCAGCAGTTACGGGGGGTCTAGCACAGATACGCAGTATTTT. Its translation: CASSYGGSSTDTQYF.

This clonotype has only a few counts. This chain joins TRBV12-3 or TRBV12-4 and TRBJ1-2; D ambiguous. The CDR3 contains 13 residues. V was trimmed by 3 bases and J by 3 bases, leaving 8 bases between them. The CDR3 DNA sequence: TGTGCCAGCAGTTTTCCCCCCTACTATGGCTACACCTTC. Translating it yields CASSFPPYYGYTF.

This clonotype was found many times. This chain uses TRBV20-1 with TRBJ2-5; D not resolved. Trimming took off 5 bases at V and 1 base at J, with 2 bases between the two ends. This CDR3 contains 10 residues. Per the germline V gene, CDR1 is DFQATT and CDR2 is SNEGSKA (reference sequence). CDR3 amino acids: CSAPQETQYF. In DNA, the CDR3 is TGCAGTGCTCCCCAAGAGACCCAGTACTTC.

This CDR3 is CASSAGRQHEQFF. The CDR3 DNA reads as TGCGCCAGCAGCGCTGGCCGGCAGCATGAGCAGTTCTTC. The J gene is TRBJ2-1, the V gene TRBV5-1, with D hard to call. Germline CDR1 is SGHRS and CDR2 is YFSETQ. V dropped 4 bases and J dropped 8 bases, with 13 bases sitting between them. The CDR3 is 13 residues long.

J is TRBJ2-3 and V is TRBV12-3 or TRBV12-4; D perhaps matches TRBD2 (5 bases). The CDR3 covers 14 residues. V was shortened by 5 bases and J by 5 bases, with 14 bases between the two germline ends. DNA of the CDR3: TGTGCCAGCAGTACCCGGCGAGGGAAAGATACGCAGTATTTT. Translated: CASSTRRGKDTQYF.

The chain uses TRBV4-3 and TRBJ2-7; 7 nucleotides align to TRBD1. The V gene end was trimmed by 3 bases and the J gene end by 3 bases; junction bases not matched to a gene: 8. Germline V gene lookup returns CDR1 LGHNA and CDR2 YSLEER. The CDR3 extends over 15 amino acids. The CDR3 region is CASSQKGGGGYEQYF. CDR3 nucleotide sequence: TGCGCCAGCAGCCAGAAAGGGGGCGGAGGCTACGAGCAGTACTTC.

This clonotype came up once. J is TRBJ2-5 and V is TRBV28; 7 nucleotides match TRBD1. The CDR3 consists of 12 residues. Germline V gene lookup returns CDR1 MDHEN and CDR2 SYDVKM. J gave up 1 base and V 8 bases, and 1 base lay outside the gene matches. DNA of the CDR3: TGTGCCAGCCACAGGGGCCAAGAGACCCAGTACTTC. It yields the protein CASHRGQETQYF.

This clonotype has a handful of counts. The rearrangement links TRBV20-1 to TRBJ1-6; unclear D gene. The V and J ends lost 3 bases and 2 bases respectively, with 11 bases between them. The germline gives CDR1 DFQATT, CDR2 SNEGSKA (reference sequence). The CDR3 contains 15 residues. CDR3 in amino acids: CSASSGPPYNSPLHF. In DNA, the CDR3 is TGCAGTGCTAGTTCCGGGCCCCCCTATAATTCACCCCTCCACTTT.

With regard to this clonotype: A much larger clone differs by one base, so this may be a read error. The chain employs TRBV6-2 or TRBV6-3 and TRBJ1-1; no firm D call. Trimming took 5 bases from V and 1 from J, leaving 14 bases between them. The CDR3 covers 15 residues. In germline, CDR1 is MNHEY, CDR2 SVGEGT. CDR3 nucleotide sequence: TGTGCCAGCAGTGATTTAAGACCGCAGAACACTGAAGCTTTCTTT. Translation gives CASSDLRPQNTEAFF.

The sample holds a few counts of this clonotype. V usage is TRBV20-1 and J usage is TRBJ2-3; D tentatively reads TRBD1 or TRBD2 (5 bases each). The CDR3 loop spans 15 amino acids. V lost 1 base and J lost 0, with 11 bases in between. Germline CDR1 DFQATT, CDR2 SNEGSKA (reference sequence). CDR3 loop: CSARVGGTSTDTQYF. DNA for the CDR3: TGCAGTGCTAGAGTTGGGGGAACTAGCACAGATACGCAGTATTTT.